The clone carrying this TCR beta chain was found once. This record belongs to a study of shared T cell receptors in the human thymus. Method: immunoSEQ multiplex PCR; TCRdb's copy keeps in-frame clones and lacks some. The data contain hundreds of thousands of clones, roughly 90% of them seen just once; the ten biggest clones take up 0.0085% to 0.012%. A further study also used this sample, focusing on human thymus T cells. From that study: Immunologically healthy infants in Finland undergoing congenital heart defect surgery were the donors. Resections removed during corrective heart surgery provided the thymus tissue used. Repertoires from thymus and blood appeared to show biased V and J gene usage. In unrelated individuals, thymic repertoires overlapped highly, according to related research.

The sequence came from a boy younger than two with a congenital heart defect. Sequencing input: thymocytes.

The chain's CDR3 is CASRGGHTGKKNEQFF. CDR3 bases: TGTGCCAGCAGGGGAGGACATACCGGTAAGAAGAATGAGCAGTTCTTC. The chain joins TRBV2 to TRBJ2-1, with D perhaps matching TRBD2 (6 bases). Germline CDR1 is SNHLY and CDR2 is FYNNEI. The CDR3 loop spans 16 amino acids. V gave up 6 bases and J gave up 7 bases, with 22 bases separating them.